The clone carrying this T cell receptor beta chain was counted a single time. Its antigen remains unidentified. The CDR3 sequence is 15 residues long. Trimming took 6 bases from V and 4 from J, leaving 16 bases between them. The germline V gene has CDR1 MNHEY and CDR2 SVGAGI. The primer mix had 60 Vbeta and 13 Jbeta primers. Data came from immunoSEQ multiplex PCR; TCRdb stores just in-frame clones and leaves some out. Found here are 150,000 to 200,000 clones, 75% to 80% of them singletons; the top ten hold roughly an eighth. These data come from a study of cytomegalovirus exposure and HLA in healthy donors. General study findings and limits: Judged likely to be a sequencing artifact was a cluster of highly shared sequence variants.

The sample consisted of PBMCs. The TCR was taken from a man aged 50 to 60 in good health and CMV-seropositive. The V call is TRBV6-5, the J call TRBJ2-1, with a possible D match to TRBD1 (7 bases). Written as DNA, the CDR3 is TGTGCCAGCAGCCCCGGAGGGGGCGATTACAATGAGCAGTTCTTC. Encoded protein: CASSPGGGDYNEQFF.